A single TCR beta chain is shown here with its context. Which antigen it targets is not known. No per-base quality is available; no much larger clone lies one base away. The data stem from a study of PD-1 blockade in classical Hodgkin lymphoma (dated by TCRdb to 2020 to 2022). About the full investigation: Nivolumab dosing was 3 mg/kg intravenously every 2 weeks, continuing until either disease progression or unacceptable toxicity. The study used TCR beta sequencing and CyTOF to define a peripheral blood immune signature of response to PD-1 blockade in classical Hodgkin lymphoma. Summary of the overall study and its limitations: Baseline TCR diversity was reported as lower in newly diagnosed patients than in healthy donors, and lower still in relapsed/refractory patients. CD4+ but not CD8+ TCR diversity rose significantly by C4D1 (p=0.0027 vs p=0.16), most apparent in complete responders (p=0.02). Only a single clinical trial cohort was studied, and what caused the repertoire differences, possibly disease activity or prior therapy, remained undefined. Patients starting nivolumab less than 1 year after ASCT had lower diversity and were excluded from later analyses to avoid confounding by immune reconstitution. Trial patients achieving complete response had baseline diversity similar to newly diagnosed patients, whereas partial responders and progressors had significantly lower diversity.

The Qiagen DNeasy kit was used to extract genomic DNA both from unsorted PBMCs and from the negatively selected CD4+ and CD8+ fractions. Amplification of TCR beta CDR3 regions was done by immunoSEQ multiplex PCR with primers that anneal to V and J segments. A synthetic immune receptor repertoire was used to minimize amplification bias, and remaining bias was computationally removed after sequencing. The study's own analysis went as follows. Custom Python scripts were used to quantify repertoire diversity as the Shannon entropy index. The unsorted, CD4+ and CD8+ repertoires were each analyzed separately, with the exception of combined analyses, where CD4+ and CD8+ sequences were merged in silico. A clone counted as expanded when the clone's frequency after treatment rose at least 2-fold relative to C1D1, and clones undetected at baseline were given a pseudocount of 0.5. Clones with 0 or 1 copy at C1D1 were defined as singleton clones, while clones with 2 or more copies were defined as non-singleton clones. Clones expanded in unsorted samples were annotated as CD4+, CD8+ or unknown by matching protein sequences in sorted samples from the same patient. Wilcoxon tests on paired samples were used to test diversity changes from C1D1 to C4D1. TCRdb holds this immuneACCESS table with in-frame rearrangements only. Some clones are missing; in checked studies, unresolved V genes explain under half, and the rest has no known cause. V, J and clone size are those of that table, while D and trimming were read from the DNA. The sample profile shows about 15,000 clones; about 86% of them were found once. The ten most abundant clones make up about 4.5% of the sample.

The time point label of this sample denotes: cycle 1 day 1 (C1D1), immediately before nivolumab initiation. Every trial patient had relapsed following autologous stem cell transplantation, and prior brentuximab vedotin exposure was what differed among cohorts A, B and C. The trial cohort included 50 or so patients with relapsed/refractory classical Hodgkin lymphoma, and each patient had a best overall response of complete response, partial response or progressive disease. Trial patients were treated with single-agent nivolumab in the multi-cohort phase II CheckMate 205 trial. An independent review committee assessed best overall response using the 2007 International Working Group response criteria. Trial PBMCs were obtained immediately prior to nivolumab initiation (C1D1) and on therapy at cycle 2 day 1 and cycle 4 day 1. Peripheral blood was collected in 8 mL Vacutainer Cell Preparation Tubes, from which PBMCs were isolated by centrifugation and then cryopreserved.

Spanning cysteine to phenylalanine, the CDR3 consists of 12 amino acids. The kept DNA is CDR3 alone, 36 bases in frame from the first base. Trimming removed 5 bases from V and 6 bases from J, leaving 11 bases between the germline ends. The germline V gene supplies CDR1 SGHDT and CDR2 YYEEEE. The chain is made from TRBV5-6 and TRBJ1-2, with TRBD1 tentatively as D gene (5 bases match). The receptor's source is a human donor with classical Hodgkin lymphoma. This material consisted of peripheral blood mononuclear cells (PBMCs), taken at baseline. The sequenced DNA is TGTGCCAGCAGTATTGTCAGGGATGGCTACACCTTC. It encodes CASSIVRDGYTF.